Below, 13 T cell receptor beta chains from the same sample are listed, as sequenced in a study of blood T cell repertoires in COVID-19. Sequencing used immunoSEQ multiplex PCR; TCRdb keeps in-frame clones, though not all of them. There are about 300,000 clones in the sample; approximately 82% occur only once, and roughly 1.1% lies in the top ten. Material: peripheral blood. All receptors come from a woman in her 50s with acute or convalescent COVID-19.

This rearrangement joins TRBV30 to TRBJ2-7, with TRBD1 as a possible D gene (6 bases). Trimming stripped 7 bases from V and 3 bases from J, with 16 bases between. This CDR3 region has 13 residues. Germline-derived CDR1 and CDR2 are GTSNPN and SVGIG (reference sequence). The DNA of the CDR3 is TGTGCCTTACGTCTACAGGGTTTCTACGAGCAGTACTTC. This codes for CALRLQGFYEQYF.

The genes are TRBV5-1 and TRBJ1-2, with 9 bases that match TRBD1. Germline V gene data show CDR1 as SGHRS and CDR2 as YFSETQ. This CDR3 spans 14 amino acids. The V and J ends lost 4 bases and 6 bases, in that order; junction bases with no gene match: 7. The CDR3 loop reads CASSLRTGVDGYTF. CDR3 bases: TGCGCCAGCAGCCTACGGACAGGGGTTGATGGCTACACCTTC.

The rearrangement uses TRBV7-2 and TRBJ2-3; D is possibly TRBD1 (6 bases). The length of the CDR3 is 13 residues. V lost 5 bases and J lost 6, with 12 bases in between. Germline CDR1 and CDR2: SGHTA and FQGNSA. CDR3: CASSAQGRDTQYF. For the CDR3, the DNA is TGTGCCAGCAGCGCACAGGGAAGGGATACGCAGTATTTT.

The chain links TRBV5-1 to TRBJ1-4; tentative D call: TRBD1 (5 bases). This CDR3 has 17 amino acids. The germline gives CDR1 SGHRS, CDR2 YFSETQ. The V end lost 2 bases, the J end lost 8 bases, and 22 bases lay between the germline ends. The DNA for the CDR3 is TGCGCCAGCAGCTTTAGTGGGTCGGGGACCGGAGGGGAAAAACTGTTTTTT. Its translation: CASSFSGSGTGGEKLFF.

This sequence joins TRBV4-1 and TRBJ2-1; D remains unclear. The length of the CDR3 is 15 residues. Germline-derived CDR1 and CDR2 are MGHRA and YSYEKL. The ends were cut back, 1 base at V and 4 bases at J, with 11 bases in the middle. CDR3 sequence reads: CASSQGLVLYNEQFF. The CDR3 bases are TGCGCCAGCAGCCAAGGGCTAGTACTTTACAATGAGCAGTTCTTC.

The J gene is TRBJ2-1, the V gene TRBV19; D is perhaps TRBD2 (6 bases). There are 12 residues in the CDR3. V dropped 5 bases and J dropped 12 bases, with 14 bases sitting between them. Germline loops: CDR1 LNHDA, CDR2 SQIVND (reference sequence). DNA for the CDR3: TGTGCCAGTAGTTCCAGGGACTTGAGGCAGTTCTTC. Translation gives CASSSRDLRQFF.

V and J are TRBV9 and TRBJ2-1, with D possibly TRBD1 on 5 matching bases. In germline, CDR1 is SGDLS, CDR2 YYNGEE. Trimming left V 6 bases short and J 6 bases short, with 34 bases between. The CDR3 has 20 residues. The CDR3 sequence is CASTDQRGAGFGVVGNEQFF. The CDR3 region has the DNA TGTGCCAGCACGGATCAACGTGGAGCAGGGTTTGGTGTCGTGGGCAATGAGCAGTTCTTC.

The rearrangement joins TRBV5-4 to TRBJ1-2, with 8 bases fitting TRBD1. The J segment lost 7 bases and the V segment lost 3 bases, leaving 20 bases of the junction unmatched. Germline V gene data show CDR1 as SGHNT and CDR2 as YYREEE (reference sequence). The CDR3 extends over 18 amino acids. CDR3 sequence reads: CASSYLQGVGSRRGGYTF. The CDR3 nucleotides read TGTGCCAGCAGCTACCTACAGGGGGTCGGAAGCAGGAGGGGTGGCTACACCTTC.

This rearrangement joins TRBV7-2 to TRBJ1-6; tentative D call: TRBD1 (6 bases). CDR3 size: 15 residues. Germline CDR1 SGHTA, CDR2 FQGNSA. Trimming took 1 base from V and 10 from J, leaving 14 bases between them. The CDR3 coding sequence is TGTGCCAGCAGCTTAGAAGGCAGGGGAAGCTCACCCCTCCACTTT. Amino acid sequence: CASSLEGRGSSPLHF.

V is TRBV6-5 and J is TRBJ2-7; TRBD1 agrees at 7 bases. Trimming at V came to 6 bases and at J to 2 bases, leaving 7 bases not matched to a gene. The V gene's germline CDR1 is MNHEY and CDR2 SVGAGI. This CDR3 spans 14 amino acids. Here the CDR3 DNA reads TGTGCCAGCAGAGGGACAGTTGAAGCCTACGAGCAGTACTTC. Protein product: CASRGTVEAYEQYF.

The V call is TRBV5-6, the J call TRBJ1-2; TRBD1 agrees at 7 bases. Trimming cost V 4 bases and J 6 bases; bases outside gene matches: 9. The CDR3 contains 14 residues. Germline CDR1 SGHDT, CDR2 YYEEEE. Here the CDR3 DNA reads TGTGCCAGCAGCGCTCCTTTAGACAGGGATGGCTACACCTTC. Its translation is CASSAPLDRDGYTF.

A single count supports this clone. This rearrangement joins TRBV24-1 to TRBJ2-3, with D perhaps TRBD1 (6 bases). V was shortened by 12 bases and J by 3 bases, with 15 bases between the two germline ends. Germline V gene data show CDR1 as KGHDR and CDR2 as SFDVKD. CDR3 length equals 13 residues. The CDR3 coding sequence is TGTGCCTCCACAGGGTTCGGAACAGATACGCAGTATTTT. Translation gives CASTGFGTDTQYF.

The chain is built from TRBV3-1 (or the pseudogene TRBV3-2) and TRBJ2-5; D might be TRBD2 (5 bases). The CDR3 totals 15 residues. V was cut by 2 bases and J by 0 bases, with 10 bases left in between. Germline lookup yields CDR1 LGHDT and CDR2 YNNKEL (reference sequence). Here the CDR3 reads CASSQFFGDQETQYF. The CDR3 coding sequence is TGTGCCAGCAGCCAATTTTTCGGGGACCAAGAGACCCAGTACTTC.